Listed here are 29 T cell receptor beta chains from one sample, sequenced in a study of post-analysis software for immune sequencing data. The library was made from cDNA and included unique molecular identifiers. Each CDR3 protein gets one entry after TCRdb re-called the PCR reads with MiXCR. Of about 160,000 distinct CDR3 sequences in the sample, about 37% were seen once. The sample consisted of blood, taken after autologous hematopoietic stem cell transplantation. The receptors stem from a girl between 10 and 17 years old with multiple sclerosis.

The CDR3 DNA sequence: TGTGCCTGGAGTGTGACGGGGTACACCTACGAGCAGTACTTC. This sequence encodes CAWSVTGYTYEQYF. This sequence joins TRBV30 and TRBJ2-7, with D possibly matching TRBD2 (5 bases). This CDR3 region has 14 residues. V shed 0 bases and J shed 2 bases, with 11 bases lying between them. From germline, CDR1 is GTSNPN and CDR2 SVGIG (reference sequence). The variable domain in full, with the rest retrieved from reference TRBV30 and TRBJ2-7, is SQTIHQWPATLVQPVGSPLSLECTVEGTSNPNLYWYRQAAGRGLQLLFYSVGIGQISSEVPQNLSASRPQDRQFILSSKKLLLSDSGFYLCAWSVTGYTYEQYFGPGTRLTVT.

V gene TRBV29-1 combines with J gene TRBJ2-1; 9 bases line up with TRBD2. CDR3 size: 13 residues. Trimming removed 7 bases from V and 9 bases from J; junction bases left unmatched: 10. Looked up from germline, CDR1 is SQVTM and CDR2 is ANQGSEA. DNA for the CDR3: TGCAGCGGGTGTACGGCGGGAGGGGGTGAGCAGTTCTTC. Translating it yields CSGCTAGGGEQFF.

This clonotype was counted only a few times. This chain joins TRBV10-3 and TRBJ1-1, with D unclear. The CDR3 covers 12 residues. The germline V and J ends were trimmed by 8 bases and 5 bases, with 12 bases remaining between them. In germline, CDR1 is ENHRY, CDR2 SYGVKD. The CDR3 DNA is TGTGCCATCGGCAGTATCGATACTGAAGCTTTCTTT. Its translation: CAIGSIDTEAFF.

This clonotype was picked up a small number of times. In nucleotides, the CDR3 is TGCGCCAGCAGCTTGGAGGGACAGGGTCCGAGGGAGCAGTACTTC. This sequence encodes CASSLEGQGPREQYF. The V gene is TRBV5-1, the J gene TRBJ2-4; 9 nucleotides line up with TRBD1. The V and J ends lost 0 bases and 13 bases, in that order; junction bases with no gene match: 11. CDR3 size: 15 residues. CDR1 is SGHRS, CDR2 YFSETQ, per germline.

The sample holds many counts of this clonotype. The rearrangement links TRBV29-1 to TRBJ2-1, with 7 bases that match TRBD1. The CDR3 has 13 residues. Trimming took 4 bases from V and 4 from J; bases not matched to a gene: 4. Looked up from germline, CDR1 is SQVTM and CDR2 is ANQGSEA. CDR3 protein: CSVGVTGYNEQFF. CDR3 sequence (DNA): TGCAGCGTTGGGGTGACAGGGTACAATGAGCAGTTCTTC.

This clonotype was counted ten times or more. The rearrangement uses TRBV10-3 and TRBJ2-5; 7 nucleotides line up with TRBD1. The CDR3 has 13 residues. From germline, CDR1 is ENHRY and CDR2 SYGVKD. After removal of 2 bases from V and 12 bases from J, the junction contained 9 bases not matched to a gene. The CDR3: CAISEDRDRGKYF. CDR3 sequence (DNA): TGTGCCATCAGTGAGGACAGGGACCGGGGCAAGTACTTC.

The V and J genes are TRBV12-3 or TRBV12-4 and TRBJ1-5; the D is unclear. With 4 bases removed from V and 2 bases from J, the gap between germline ends came to 9 bases. This CDR3 has 14 amino acids. This CDR3 is CASSSGRGNQPQHF. As DNA, the CDR3 is TGTGCCAGCAGTTCTGGCCGGGGCAATCAGCCCCAGCATTTT.

Many counts were recorded for this clonotype. This chain uses TRBV15 with TRBJ2-1, with a possible D match to TRBD2 (6 bases). This CDR3 contains 15 residues. Trimming removed 6 bases from V and 8 bases from J, with 20 bases in between. Looked up from germline, CDR1 is LNHNV and CDR2 is YYDKDF (reference sequence). CDR3 bases: TGTGCCACCAGTCTCTTCTTGGGGGGAATAGATGAGCAGTTCTTC. It translates to CATSLFLGGIDEQFF.

This clonotype has more than one count but fewer than ten. The rearrangement joins TRBV12-5 to TRBJ2-5; TRBD1 is a possible D gene (5 bases). This CDR3 is 14 amino acids long. Germline V gene data show CDR1 as LGHNT and CDR2 as FRNRAP. The V end lost 6 bases, the J end lost 4 bases, and 15 bases lay between the germline ends. The CDR3 region has the DNA TGTGCTAGTGGATATGACAGCCCAGGAGAGACCCAGTACTTC. Translation: CASGYDSPGETQYF.

This clonotype was recorded at least ten times. V is TRBV4-1 and J is TRBJ1-2; perhaps TRBD1 as D (5 bases). This CDR3 region has 16 residues. V gave up 0 bases and J gave up 2 bases, with 13 bases separating them. Germline-derived CDR1 and CDR2 are MGHRA and YSYEKL. The CDR3 sequence: CASSQDLGAVNYGYTF. CDR3 sequence (DNA): TGCGCCAGCAGCCAAGATCTTGGGGCAGTAAACTATGGCTACACCTTC.

The CDR3: CASSSRLAGWNEQFF. The CDR3 nucleotides read TGTGCCAGCAGCTCAAGACTAGCAGGATGGAATGAGCAGTTCTTC. J is TRBJ2-1 and V is TRBV7-2, with 7 bases aligning to TRBD2. This CDR3 has 15 amino acids. In germline, CDR1 is SGHTA, CDR2 FQGNSA. V lost 4 bases and J lost 7; bases outside the gene matches: 10.

The table lists this clonotype with a few counts. The chain carries TRBV7-8 and TRBJ2-1; the D call may be TRBD1 or TRBD2 (6 bases each). This CDR3 region has 17 residues. Germline lookup yields CDR1 SGHVS and CDR2 FQNEAQ. The V and J ends lost 6 bases and 5 bases respectively, with 23 bases between them. The DNA of the CDR3 is TGTGCCAGCAGACAACGGGGGCTGGCTAGGAGTAACAATGAGCAGTTCTTC. Protein product: CASRQRGLARSNNEQFF.

The rearrangement joins TRBV24-1 to TRBJ1-2, with 8 nucleotides matching TRBD1. V lost 3 bases and J lost 8; bases outside the gene matches: 4. The germline V gene has CDR1 KGHDR and CDR2 SFDVKD. The CDR3 has 13 residues. Written as DNA, the CDR3 is TGTGCCACCAGTGATGGACAGGGAAGAGGCTACACCTTC. Its translation is CATSDGQGRGYTF.

The chain couples TRBV28 to TRBJ2-1, with TRBD2 identical over 7 bases. The germline CDR1 and CDR2 sequences are MDHEN and SYDVKM. V lost 8 bases to trimming and J lost 9 bases; unmatched junction nucleotides: 7. The CDR3 has 12 amino acids. CDR3 sequence: CASGMGGGEQFF. The CDR3 DNA reads as TGTGCCAGCGGGATGGGGGGGGGTGAGCAGTTCTTC. Full variable domain (remainder filled in from reference TRBV28 and TRBJ2-1): DVKVTQSSRYLVKRTGEKVFLECVQDMDHENMFWYRQDPGLGLRLIYFSYDVKMKEKGDIPEGYSVSREKKERFSLILESASTNQTSMYLCASGMGGGEQFFGPGTRLTVL.

This clonotype was detected only a few times. The chain combines TRBV5-1 with TRBJ2-3, with TRBD2 matching over 9 bases. CDR1 and CDR2 from the germline V gene are SGHRS and YFSETQ. The length of the CDR3 is 14 residues. V shed 4 bases, J shed 3 bases, and the junction held 3 bases outside the gene matches. CDR3 loop: CASSNSGSTDTQYF. CDR3 DNA: TGCGCCAGCAGCAATAGCGGGAGTACAGATACGCAGTATTTT.

This clonotype occurred a few times. This may stem from a read error, because a much larger clone lies one nucleotide away. The chain combines TRBV20-1 with TRBJ2-1, with D maybe TRBD2 (5 bases). Germline loops: CDR1 DFQATT, CDR2 SNEGSKA (reference sequence). The CDR3 extends over 21 amino acids. The DNA of the CDR3 is TGCAGTGCTGGAGATGTTGGGTTGGCAGCAACCGGGCCTTCCCCTCGGGGTGAGCAGTTCTTC. The encoded protein is CSAGDVGLAATGPSPRGEQFF.

In its sample, this clonotype was seen a few times. This chain joins TRBV6-5 and TRBJ2-7; no clear D gene. V dropped 2 bases and J dropped 2 bases, with 7 bases sitting between them. The CDR3 has 13 residues. Looked up from germline, CDR1 is MNHEY and CDR2 is SVGAGI. Here the CDR3 DNA reads TGTGCCAGCAGTTACGGGCGGACCTACGAGCAGTACTTC. Encoded protein: CASSYGRTYEQYF.

This chain links TRBV10-1 with TRBJ2-1; the match to TRBD2 covers 11 bases. V lost 2 bases, J lost 7 bases, and 10 bases stayed unmatched. Germline V gene data show CDR1 as WNHNN and CDR2 as SYGVQD (reference sequence). This CDR3 has 17 residues. This CDR3 is CASSEGGSGRAMNEQFF. The CDR3 DNA is TGCGCCAGCAGTGAGGGAGGTAGCGGGAGGGCCATGAATGAGCAGTTCTTC.

This chain connects TRBV6-4 to TRBJ2-5, with no clear D. Trimming took 2 bases from V and 7 from J, leaving 11 bases between them. Per germline, CDR1 MRHNA and CDR2 SNTAGT. There are 13 residues in the CDR3. In DNA form, the CDR3 reads TGTGCCAGCAGTGACGACGAGTGGGGGACCCAGTACTTC. It encodes CASSDDEWGTQYF.

This rearrangement joins TRBV12-3 or TRBV12-4 to TRBJ2-2; 7 bases are shared with TRBD1. Losses at the gene ends were 5 bases for V and 2 bases for J; bases not matched to a gene: 5. The CDR3 extends over 15 amino acids. Here the CDR3 reads CASSRTGPNTGELFF. In DNA form, the CDR3 reads TGTGCCAGCAGTAGGACAGGCCCTAACACCGGGGAGCTGTTTTTT.

V and J are TRBV7-2 and TRBJ2-1; 9 positions match TRBD1. Trimming took 5 bases from V and 9 from J; bases not matched to a gene: 2. This CDR3 is built from 12 residues. Per germline, CDR1 SGHTA and CDR2 FQGNSA. In DNA, the CDR3 is TGTGCCAGCAGCCGGACAGGGGTTGAGCAGTTCTTC. Residues: CASSRTGVEQFF.

DNA of the CDR3: TGTGCCAGCAGCACTAGCGGGAGAGTAGAGAGGACAGATACGCAGTATTTT. Protein product: CASSTSGRVERTDTQYF. The chain has TRBV12-3 or TRBV12-4 and TRBJ2-3; TRBD2 aligns across 11 bases. J lost 3 bases, V lost 6 bases, and 11 bases had no gene match. The CDR3 has 17 amino acids.

This clonotype was detected a few times. V and J are TRBV7-2 and TRBJ1-4; 10 bases map to TRBD1. J gave up 7 bases and V 5 bases, and 4 bases lay outside the gene matches. Germline CDR1 reads SGHTA; CDR2 reads FQGNSA. The CDR3 consists of 14 residues. The CDR3 coding sequence is TGTGCCAGCAGCCGGGACAGGGGAACTGAAAAACTGTTTTTT. Protein product: CASSRDRGTEKLFF.

The chain carries TRBV14 and TRBJ2-2; D remains unclear. The CDR3 spans 14 residues. V lost 4 bases, J lost 1 base, and 7 bases lay in between. The V gene's germline CDR1 is SGHDN and CDR2 FVKESK. CDR3 sequence reads: CASSRRLNTGELFF. As DNA, the CDR3 is TGTGCCAGCAGCCGACGGCTGAACACCGGGGAGCTGTTTTTT.

This sequence joins TRBV18 and TRBJ2-5; no clear D gene. Trimming removed 3 bases from V and 4 bases from J, with 9 bases in between. CDR1 KGHSH and CDR2 LQKENI come from the germline V gene. This CDR3 region has 13 residues. Here the CDR3 reads CASSPSRLETQYF. CDR3 DNA sequence: TGTGCCAGCTCACCGTCACGTCTAGAGACCCAGTACTTC.

The genes are TRBV9 and TRBJ2-1; D is unresolved. Between the trimmed V and J ends, which lost 4 bases and 8 bases, there was a span of 10 bases. Per the germline V gene, CDR1 is SGDLS and CDR2 is YYNGEE. The length of the CDR3 is 12 residues. CDR3 nucleotide sequence: TGTGCCAGCAGCCTTACCTTGGATGAGCAGTTCTTC. It specifies CASSLTLDEQFF.

This clonotype was found many times. This chain joins TRBV6-5 and TRBJ2-3; 10 nucleotides match TRBD2. Per germline, CDR1 MNHEY and CDR2 SVGAGI. This CDR3 is 18 amino acids long. With V trimmed by 4 bases and J by 0 bases, 10 bases remained unmatched. CDR3 DNA: TGTGCCAGCAGTTCTCTAGCGGGAGTTGTGCCTAGCACAGATACGCAGTATTTT. Translating gives CASSSLAGVVPSTDTQYF.

The table lists this clonotype with a few counts. The chain combines TRBV4-3 with TRBJ2-7, with 9 nucleotides matching TRBD2. The V gene's germline CDR1 is LGHNA and CDR2 YSLEER. The CDR3 spans 15 residues. V dropped 0 bases and J dropped 3; count of bases not matched to a gene: 3. CDR3 amino acids: CASSQDGSGSYEQYF. DNA for the CDR3: TGCGCCAGCAGCCAAGATGGTAGCGGGAGCTACGAGCAGTACTTC.

CDR3 nucleotides: TGTGCCAGCAGTTATCTCGGGACTAGCGGATTCTACAATGAGCAGTTCTTC. Translating gives CASSYLGTSGFYNEQFF. This chain connects TRBV27 to TRBJ2-1; 11 nucleotides match TRBD2. Germline assignment: CDR1 MNHEY and CDR2 SMNVEV (reference sequence). V was pared by 4 bases and J by 3 bases, with 8 bases of the junction left unmatched. The CDR3 is made up of 17 amino acids.